A selection of T cell receptor beta chains follows, all from one sample in a study of cytomegalovirus exposure and HLA in healthy donors. The data were produced by immunoSEQ multiplex PCR, yet TCRdb's version contains in-frame clones alone and is incomplete. The sample contains just under 150,000 clones, 80% of which appear only once. Sequenced: PBMCs. Receptors were obtained from a woman aged 25 to 39 in good health and CMV-seronegative. CDR3s include the opening cysteine and the closing phenylalanine or tryptophan. The D gene is left open where the match is weak. Only some rows state a clone size, as once, few, many or a class for expanded clones.

clone size	D gene	V gene	J gene	CDR3 length	CDR3 protein	CDR3 DNA
.	TRBD1	TRBV5-4	TRBJ1-4	18	CASSLWGLGTGPSEKLFF	TGTGCCAGCAGCTTGTGGGGGCTGGGGACAGGGCCAAGTGAAAAACTGTTTTTT
once	TRBD2	TRBV5-4	TRBJ2-1	15	CASSLGLANHNEQFF	TGTGCCAGCAGCTTGGGACTAGCGAATCACAATGAGCAGTTCTTC
few	.	TRBV27	TRBJ1-1	13	CASRGGRNTEAFF	TGTGCCAGCAGGGGAGGCAGGAACACTGAAGCTTTCTTT
.	.	TRBV7-2	TRBJ1-1	14	CASDLLAEVTEAFF	TGTGCCAGCGACCTTTTGGCGGAGGTCACTGAAGCTTTCTTT
.	.	TRBV2	TRBJ2-5	14	CASSIWTTQETQYF	TGTGCCAGCAGCATCTGGACAACTCAAGAGACCCAGTACTTC
.	.	TRBV4-3	TRBJ2-2	14	CASSQESGAGELFF	TGCGCCAGCAGCCAAGAATCAGGGGCCGGGGAGCTGTTTTTT
.	.	TRBV9	TRBJ1-5	13	CASSSSTNQPQHF	TGTGCCAGCAGCTCTTCCACTAATCAGCCCCAGCATTTT
.	.	TRBV9	TRBJ2-7	13	CASSPGGVTEQYF	TGTGCCAGCAGCCCCGGCGGGGTAACAGAGCAGTACTTC
.	TRBD1	TRBV7-9	TRBJ2-1	17	CASSSGTGGFKVNEQFF	TGTGCCAGCAGCTCCGGGACAGGGGGTTTCAAGGTCAATGAGCAGTTCTTC
once	.	TRBV18	TRBJ1-1	15	CASSPFRAEGTEAFF	TGTGCCAGCTCGCCCTTTCGGGCGGAGGGCACTGAAGCTTTCTTT
.	TRBD1	TRBV5-4	TRBJ2-1	14	CASRLTGGRNEQFF	TGTGCCAGCAGGTTGACAGGGGGCAGGAATGAGCAGTTCTTC
.	.	TRBV11-2	TRBJ2-7	14	CASSWAGVSYEQYF	TGTGCCAGCAGCTGGGCAGGTGTCTCCTACGAGCAGTACTTC
.	.	TRBV5-5	TRBJ1-3	18	CASSLDLTGPNSGNTIYF	TGTGCCAGCAGCTTGGATCTCACAGGGCCTAACTCTGGAAACACCATATATTTT
.	.	TRBV6-6	TRBJ2-7	15	CASSYAKGFDYEQYF	TGTGCCAGCAGTTACGCTAAGGGGTTTGACTACGAGCAGTACTTC
.	.	TRBV12-5	TRBJ2-7	16	CASGLVHHRARYEQYF	TGTGCTAGTGGTTTGGTACACCACAGGGCCCGCTACGAGCAGTACTTC
few	TRBD1	TRBV6-5	TRBJ2-1	15	CASSSGTGTYNEQFF	TGTGCCAGCAGCTCCGGGACAGGAACATACAATGAGCAGTTCTTC
.	TRBD1	TRBV28	TRBJ2-7	15	CASSLQTGGAYEQYF	TGTGCCAGCAGTTTGCAGACAGGGGGTGCCTACGAGCAGTACTTC
.	TRBD1	TRBV6-1	TRBJ1-4	15	CASSGTGTGVGKLFF	TGTGCCAGCAGCGGCACCGGGACAGGGGTGGGGAAACTGTTTTTT
.	.	TRBV27	TRBJ2-7	14	CASRSNSETYEQYF	TGTGCCAGCCGATCCAATAGCGAAACCTACGAGCAGTACTTC
.	TRBD2	TRBV19	TRBJ2-7	14	CASSITSEPYEQYF	TGTGCCAGTAGCATTACTAGCGAGCCCTACGAGCAGTACTTC
.	.	TRBV5-1	TRBJ2-1	16	CASSLGPRSSYNEQFF	TGCGCCAGCAGCTTGGGTCCGCGAAGCTCCTACAATGAGCAGTTCTTC
.	TRBD1	TRBV27	TRBJ1-4	16	CASSSRTGGSNEKLFF	TGTGCCAGCAGTTCCAGGACAGGGGGCAGTAATGAAAAACTGTTTTTT
.	TRBD2	TRBV2	TRBJ2-5	16	CASSELAGTGQETQYF	TGTGCCAGCAGTGAACTAGCGGGGACCGGACAAGAGACCCAGTACTTC
once	TRBD2	TRBV2	TRBJ2-5	15	CASSAPAGVQETQYF	TGTGCCAGCAGTGCCCCAGCGGGGGTACAAGAGACCCAGTACTTC
.	TRBD2	TRBV11-3	TRBJ2-1	15	CASSTRTSGGNEQFF	TGTGCCAGCAGCACCCGGACTAGCGGGGGCAATGAGCAGTTCTTC
few	.	TRBV7-2	TRBJ1-1	11	CASSSHARIFF	TGTGCCAGCAGCTCCCACGCGCGGATCTTCTTT
.	.	TRBV7-8	TRBJ2-7	12	CASSRASTEQYF	TGTGCCAGCAGCCGAGCGAGTACGGAGCAGTACTTC
.	.	TRBV20-1	TRBJ1-2	9	CSANSGYTF	TGCAGTGCTAACAGCGGCTACACCTTC
once	.	TRBV30	TRBJ2-7	13	CAWSVMGQGEQYF	TGTGCCTGGAGTGTGATGGGCCAGGGTGAGCAGTACTTC
.	TRBD2	TRBV9	TRBJ2-1	15	CASSVSGDRYNEQFF	TGTGCCAGCAGCGTAAGCGGGGACCGCTACAATGAGCAGTTCTTC
.	TRBD1	TRBV18	TRBJ1-2	15	CASSPRDRGRHGYTF	TGTGCCAGCTCACCGCGGGACAGGGGCCGACATGGCTACACCTTC
once	TRBD2	TRBV5-1	TRBJ2-5	20	CASSKVLPGLAGLNQETQYF	TGCGCCAGCAGCAAAGTTCTCCCGGGACTAGCGGGTTTGAACCAAGAGACCCAGTACTTC
.	.	TRBV19	TRBJ1-4	13	CASSPSWTEKLFF	TGTGCCAGTAGCCCTAGCTGGACCGAAAAACTGTTTTTT
once	TRBD2	TRBV19	TRBJ2-5	14	CASSSGTSRETQYF	TGTGCCAGTAGTTCCGGGACTAGCAGAGAGACCCAGTACTTC
.	TRBD2	TRBV15	TRBJ2-7	13	CATGRDYDYEQYF	TGTGCCACCGGCCGGGACTATGACTACGAGCAGTACTTC
.	.	TRBV7-9	TRBJ1-1	13	CASSPSGGTEAFF	TGTGCCAGCAGCCCCTCGGGGGGCACTGAAGCTTTCTTT
.	TRBD1	TRBV7-9	TRBJ2-4	14	CASSPGQGANIQYF	TGTGCCAGCAGCCCAGGACAGGGGGCGAACATTCAGTACTTC